The clone carrying this TCR beta chain has ten or more counts. What it recognizes is unknown. CDR1 and CDR2 (germline): DFQATT, SNEGSKA (reference sequence). The CDR3 runs to 14 residues. J lost 5 bases, V lost 2 bases, and 5 bases had no gene match. The data are from a study of blood T cells in healthy people across ages. Background on the study: Template switching picked up about one barcoded beta molecule for each two T cells. Points from the study as a whole: Higher diversity and more naive CD4+ cells were features of long-lived donors, compared to aged donors.

For the second PCR, which ran for roughly 6 to 12 cycles, a sample-barcoded 5' primer and a J-beta primer mix were used. TCRdb redid the calling of the 5' RACE reads with MiXCR, one entry per CDR3 protein. This table has 870,000 or so distinct CDR3 sequences, 29% appearing once. The people who gave samples were healthy Caucasians from Russia, aged roughly 6 to 100. Isolation per sample recovered at least 6 million PBMCs. This receptor was taken from a woman of 80 years or more in good health. V and J are TRBV20-1 and TRBJ1-4; 7 bases are a match to TRBD1. Sample: blood. The CDR3 nucleotides are TGCAGTGCTAGAAGAACAGGGGTGAATGAAAAACTGTTTTTT. Translation gives CSARRTGVNEKLFF.